This T cell receptor (beta chain) is drawn from a study of Graves' ophthalmopathy and Graves' hyperthyroidism. Whole-study findings and limits: Blood samples also showed most expanded thyroid clonotypes exceeding 0.001 frequency.

The study amplified TCR beta CDR3 regions using RNA transcripts. Amplification began with first-round RT-PCR using HTBI primers, then second-round multiplex PCR was performed. Via MiXCR, TCRdb re-called the multiplex PCR reads, giving one row per CDR3 protein. This table holds approximately 640,000 distinct CDR3 sequences, about 41% found once. The CDR3 totals 15 residues. V shed 5 bases and J 0 bases; nucleotides not matched to a gene: 3. In the case of this clonotype: Its antigen is as yet unknown.

Someone took the PBMCs out of more than 9 ml of fresh peripheral blood. The sequencing input was peripheral blood. The receptor's source is an adult man with Graves' ophthalmopathy. The rearrangement links TRBV12-3 or TRBV12-4 to TRBJ2-1; 8 bases align to TRBD2. The CDR3 DNA sequence: TGTGCCAGCAGTGCCGGGACTAGCTCCTACAATGAGCAGTTCTTC. Protein: CASSAGTSSYNEQFF.